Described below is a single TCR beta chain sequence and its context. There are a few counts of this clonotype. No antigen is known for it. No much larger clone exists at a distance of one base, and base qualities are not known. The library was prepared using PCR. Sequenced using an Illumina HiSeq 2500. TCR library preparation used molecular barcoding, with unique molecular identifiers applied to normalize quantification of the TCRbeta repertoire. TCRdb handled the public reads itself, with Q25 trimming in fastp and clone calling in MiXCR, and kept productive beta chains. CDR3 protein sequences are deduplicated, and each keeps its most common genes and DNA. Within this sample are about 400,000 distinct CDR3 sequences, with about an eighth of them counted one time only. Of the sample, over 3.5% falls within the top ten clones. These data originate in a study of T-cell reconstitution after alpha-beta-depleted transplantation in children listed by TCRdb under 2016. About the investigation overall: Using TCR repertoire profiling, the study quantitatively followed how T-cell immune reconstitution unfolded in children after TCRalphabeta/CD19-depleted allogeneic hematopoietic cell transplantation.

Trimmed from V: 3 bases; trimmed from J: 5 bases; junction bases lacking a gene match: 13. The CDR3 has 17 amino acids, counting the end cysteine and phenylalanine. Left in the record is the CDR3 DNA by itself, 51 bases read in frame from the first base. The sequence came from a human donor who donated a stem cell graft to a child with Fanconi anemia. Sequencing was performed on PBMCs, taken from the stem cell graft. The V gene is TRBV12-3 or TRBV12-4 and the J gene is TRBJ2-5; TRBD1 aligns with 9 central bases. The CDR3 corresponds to CASSFLGAGQGVETQYF. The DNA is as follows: TGTGCCAGCAGTTTCCTGGGAGCGGGACAGGGAGTGGAGACCCAGTACTTC.